The text below deals with one T cell receptor (beta chain). The antigen is not known. V was pared by 5 bases and J by 1 base, with 9 bases of the junction left unmatched. The CDR3 is made up of 16 amino acids. Germline CDR1 reads PRHDT; CDR2 reads FYEKMQ (reference sequence). This sample is drawn from a study of T cell responses to AZD1222 COVID-19 vaccine. Whole-study results and caveats: Vaccine-associated CD4 TCRs spanned spike, dominant at 160-218 and 743-854. White British people made up most donors, females outnumbered males, and clonal diversity was possibly underestimated. Among spike-specific TCRs, nearly half reportedly target unmutated variant regions.

Sequencing was performed with immunoSEQ multiplex PCR; in TCRdb, only in-frame clones are kept and a portion is missing. The sample records 54,000 or so clones, 88% being singletons. This TCR was sampled from an adult in good health. Sequencing was performed on peripheral blood, taken on day 0 of AZD1222 vaccination. The chain links TRBV13 to TRBJ1-1, with TRBD1 identical over 8 bases. The CDR3 sequence is CASSRGTGRGNTEAFF. Written as DNA, the CDR3 is TGTGCCAGCAGCCGGGGGACAGGTAGGGGGAACACTGAAGCTTTCTTT.